A selection of T cell receptor beta chains follows, all from one sample in a study of CD8 T cells in Susac syndrome. TCRdb reanalysed the immunoSEQ multiplex PCR reads using MiXCR and keeps one entry per CDR3 protein. The table shows about 140,000 distinct CDR3 sequences, with about 95% occurring only once. The sequenced sample consisted of CD4+ T cells from PBMCs. These receptors were collected from a human donor with Susac syndrome. The CDR3 runs from the conserved cysteine through the conserved F or W. The D gene is left open where the match is weak. Clone size appears in some rows only: once, few, many, or a class for an expanded clone.

>TRBJ2-2|TRBV5-1|once|NA
CASSIRGTGELFF
TGCGCCAGCAGTATCAGGGGCACCGGGGAGCTGTTTTTT
>TRBJ2-2|TRBV6-2/TRBV6-3|NA|TRBD2
CASSTSGGAGELFF
TGTGCCAGCAGTACTAGCGGGGGTGCCGGGGAGCTGTTTTTT
>TRBJ1-5|TRBV20-1|NA|TRBD1
CSARRDRAQPQHF
TGCAGTGCTAGACGGGACAGGGCCCAGCCCCAGCATTTT
>TRBJ1-2|TRBV20-1|NA|NA
CSARDPVPGAAYGYTF
TGCAGTGCTAGAGATCCAGTCCCCGGGGCAGCTTATGGCTACACCTTC
>TRBJ2-1|TRBV5-6|NA|NA
CASSLLYNEQFF
TGTGCCAGCAGCTTGTTATACAATGAGCAGTTCTTC
>TRBJ2-1|TRBV20-1|NA|NA
CSAREGVNEQFF
TGCAGTGCTAGAGAAGGGGTGAATGAGCAGTTCTTC
>TRBJ2-1|TRBV15|few|TRBD2
CATSRGGSSYNEQFF
TGTGCCACCAGCAGGGGAGGGAGCTCCTACAATGAGCAGTTCTTC
>TRBJ1-2|TRBV20-1|NA|TRBD1
CSARHDRGRDYGYTF
TGCAGTGCTAGACATGACAGGGGGCGCGACTATGGCTACACCTTC
>TRBJ1-4|TRBV25-1|NA|NA
CASSAGADEKLFF
TGTGCCAGCAGTGCAGGGGCGGATGAAAAACTGTTTTTT
>TRBJ2-1|TRBV20-1|NA|NA
CSARRPAGNEQFF
TGCAGTGCTAGGAGGCCGGCGGGCAATGAGCAGTTCTTC
>TRBJ2-2|TRBV29-1|once|NA
CSVVGGGNTGELFF
TGCAGCGTTGTAGGAGGGGGAAACACCGGGGAGCTGTTTTTT
>TRBJ1-4|TRBV20-1|NA|NA
CSPSTASNEKLFF
TGCAGTCCTTCGACAGCCTCTAATGAAAAACTGTTTTTT
>TRBJ1-2|TRBV20-1|NA|NA
CSASLTGKDYGYTF
TGCAGTGCTAGCCTGACAGGAAAGGACTATGGCTACACCTTC
>TRBJ2-1|TRBV20-1|NA|TRBD2
CSALGTSIANEQFF
TGCAGTGCGCTAGGGACTAGCATAGCCAATGAGCAGTTCTTC
>TRBJ2-3|TRBV28|NA|NA
CASSRGRQTTDTQYF
TGTGCCAGCAGCCGGGGCCGGCAGACCACAGATACGCAGTATTTT
>TRBJ1-1|TRBV30|NA|NA
CAWSVRFGVTEAFF
TGTGCCTGGAGTGTGCGGTTTGGAGTCACTGAAGCTTTCTTT
>TRBJ1-2|TRBV30|NA|NA
CAWISGRGYGYTF
TGTGCCTGGATTTCTGGGCGCGGCTATGGCTACACCTTC
>TRBJ1-2|TRBV6-6|NA|TRBD1
CASSYTETGHRGYTF
TGTGCCAGCAGTTACACCGAGACAGGGCACAGGGGCTACACCTTC
>TRBJ2-5|TRBV20-1|NA|TRBD2
CSAKLAGSQETQYF
TGCAGTGCTAAACTAGCGGGTTCCCAAGAGACCCAGTACTTC
>TRBJ2-7|TRBV20-1|NA|TRBD1
CSAPRQGYEQYF
TGCAGTGCTCCCCGACAGGGCTACGAGCAGTACTTC
>TRBJ2-5|TRBV29-1|once|TRBD2
CSVGSGGTQETQYF
TGCAGCGTTGGTAGCGGGGGCACCCAAGAGACCCAGTACTTC
>TRBJ2-2|TRBV28|NA|NA
CASSPFRDSSTGELFF
TGTGCCAGCAGTCCCTTCCGGGACTCATCGACCGGGGAGCTGTTTTTT
>TRBJ2-1|TRBV14|NA|TRBD2
CASSQAVAGNLIF
TGTGCCAGCAGCCAAGCTGTAGCGGGAAATTTAATCTTC
>TRBJ1-4|TRBV15|NA|NA
CATSRSGRANEKLFF
TGTGCCACCAGCAGGTCGGGTAGGGCTAATGAAAAACTGTTTTTT
>TRBJ1-5|TRBV15|NA|NA
CATGRSTYSNQPQHF
TGTGCCACCGGACGGAGTACTTATAGCAATCAGCCCCAGCATTTT
>TRBJ1-5|TRBV20-1|NA|TRBD1
CSVVPGGYSNQPQHF
TGCAGTGTTGTGCCAGGGGGATATAGCAATCAGCCCCAGCATTTT
>TRBJ2-3|TRBV29-1|NA|TRBD2
CSVELAGGARGTDTQYF
TGCAGCGTTGAGTTAGCGGGGGGAGCGAGAGGCACAGATACGCAGTATTTT
>TRBJ1-2|TRBV6-1|NA|TRBD1
CASSRQGGYTF
TGTGCCAGCAGTCGACAGGGTGGCTACACCTTC
>TRBJ2-4|TRBV29-1|NA|NA
CSVASGPGAKNIQYF
TGCAGCGTTGCATCTGGCCCGGGAGCCAAAAACATTCAGTACTTC
>TRBJ1-5|TRBV2|NA|NA
CASRTEVNQPQHF
TGTGCCAGCAGGACAGAAGTAAATCAGCCCCAGCATTTT
>TRBJ2-2|TRBV6-2/TRBV6-3|once|NA
CASSGTRKGSGELFF
TGTGCCAGCAGCGGGACGCGGAAAGGGTCCGGGGAGCTGTTTTTT
>TRBJ1-4|TRBV30|NA|NA
CALYTGPGEKLFF
TGTGCCTTATACACAGGGCCCGGTGAAAAACTGTTTTTT
>TRBJ2-7|TRBV18|NA|TRBD1
CASSPRDSGYEQYF
TGTGCCAGCTCACCCCGGGACAGCGGATACGAGCAGTACTTC
>TRBJ2-7|TRBV5-1|NA|NA
CASSSGTTYEQYF
TGCGCCAGCAGCTCCGGGACCACCTACGAGCAGTACTTC
>TRBJ1-6|TRBV30|NA|TRBD1
CAWSVGQVNSPLHF
TGTGCCTGGAGTGTAGGACAGGTTAATTCACCCCTCCACTTT
>TRBJ2-7|TRBV23-1|NA|NA
CASSQCSSKTYEQYF
TGCGCCAGCAGTCAATGCTCATCGAAGACATACGAGCAGTACTTC
>TRBJ2-1|TRBV18|NA|NA
CASSPADNEQFF
TGTGCCAGCTCACCGGCGGACAATGAGCAGTTCTTC
>TRBJ2-2|TRBV29-1|NA|TRBD1
CSVTRGTGVTGELFF
TGCAGCGTCACCCGGGGGACAGGGGTCACCGGGGAGCTGTTTTTT
>TRBJ2-5|TRBV5-1|NA|NA
CASSLGSMFPRVRRQPETQYF
TGCGCCAGCAGCTTGGGTAGTATGTTCCCTAGGGTACGAAGACAGCCGGAGACCCAGTACTTC
>TRBJ2-4|TRBV5-1|NA|NA
CASSLSRENIQYF
TGCGCCAGCAGCTTGAGTCGGGAAAACATTCAGTACTTC
>TRBJ2-5|TRBV9|NA|TRBD1
CASSQTGGRGETQYF
TGTGCCAGCAGCCAGACAGGGGGCCGAGGGGAGACCCAGTACTTC
>TRBJ1-5|TRBV18|NA|NA
CASSPPGGQPQHF
TGTGCCAGCTCACCACCGGGGGGTCAGCCCCAGCATTTT
>TRBJ1-2|TRBV20-1|NA|NA
CSARDRLDYGYTF
TGCAGTGCTAGAGATCGACTTGACTATGGCTACACCTTC
>TRBJ2-7|TRBV27|NA|TRBD1
CASSPWDRPEQYF
TGTGCCAGCAGTCCCTGGGACAGACCTGAGCAGTACTTC
>TRBJ2-1|TRBV2|NA|NA
CASSVAASRYNEQFF
TGTGCCAGCAGTGTGGCGGCTAGCCGGTACAATGAGCAGTTCTTC